This T cell receptor (beta chain) comes out of a study of T cells after yellow fever vaccination. General observations from the study: Weaker in magnitude, the secondary response showed a faster peak on day 5 versus 15.

Generation of TCR cDNA used 5'RACE template switching (which added a universal primer site and UMIs). TCRdb called the 5' RACE reads again in MiXCR, with one record for every CDR3 protein. This sample has almost 600,000 distinct CDR3 sequences, with about 13% found just once. Only a few counts were recorded for this clonotype. Antigen specificity is unknown. This CDR3 comprises 15 residues. CDR1 and CDR2 from the germline V gene are DFQATT and SNEGSKA (reference sequence). The V gene lost 1 base and the J gene lost 0 bases, with 10 bases spanning the gap. The chain combines TRBV20-1 with TRBJ1-5; tentative D call: TRBD1 (6 bases). The specimen comprised PBMCs, sampled on the day of the yellow fever booster vaccination. This TCR derives from a man aged 25-45 years who received the YFV17D yellow fever vaccine. Here the CDR3 reads CSARAGQYSNQPQHF. In DNA, the CDR3 is TGCAGTGCTAGAGCCGGACAGTATAGCAATCAGCCCCAGCATTTT.